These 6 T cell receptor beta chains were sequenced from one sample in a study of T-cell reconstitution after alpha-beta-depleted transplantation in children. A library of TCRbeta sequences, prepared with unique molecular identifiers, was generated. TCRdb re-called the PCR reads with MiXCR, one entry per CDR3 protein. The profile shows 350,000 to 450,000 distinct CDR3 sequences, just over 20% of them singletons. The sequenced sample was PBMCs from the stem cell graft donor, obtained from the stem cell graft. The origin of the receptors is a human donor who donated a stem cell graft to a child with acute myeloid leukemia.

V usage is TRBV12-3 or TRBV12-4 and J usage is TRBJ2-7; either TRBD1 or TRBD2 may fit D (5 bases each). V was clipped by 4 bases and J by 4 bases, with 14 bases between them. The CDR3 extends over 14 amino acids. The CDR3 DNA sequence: TGTGCCAGCAGTTCGCACAGGAGGCGGTACGAGCAGTACTTC. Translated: CASSSHRRRYEQYF.

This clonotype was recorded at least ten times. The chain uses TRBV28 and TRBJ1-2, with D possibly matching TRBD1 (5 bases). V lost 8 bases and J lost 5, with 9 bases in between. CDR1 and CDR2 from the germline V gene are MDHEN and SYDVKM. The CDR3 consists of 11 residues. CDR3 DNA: TGTGCCAGCTGGCGGGGGTATGGCTACACCTTC. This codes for CASWRGYGYTF.

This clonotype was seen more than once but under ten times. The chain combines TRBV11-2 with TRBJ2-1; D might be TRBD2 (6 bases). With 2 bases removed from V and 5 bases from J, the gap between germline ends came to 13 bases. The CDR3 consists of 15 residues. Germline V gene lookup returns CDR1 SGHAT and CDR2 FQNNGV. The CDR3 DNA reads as TGTGCCAGCAGCTTATCGTGGGAGGCGAACAATGAGCAGTTCTTC. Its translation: CASSLSWEANNEQFF.

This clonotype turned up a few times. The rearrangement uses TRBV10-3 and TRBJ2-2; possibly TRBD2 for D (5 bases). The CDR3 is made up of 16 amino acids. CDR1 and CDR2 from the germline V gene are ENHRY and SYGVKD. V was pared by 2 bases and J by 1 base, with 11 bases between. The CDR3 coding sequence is TGTGCCATCAGTGAGAAGGAGACTAAGAACACCGGGGAGCTGTTTTTT. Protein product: CAISEKETKNTGELFF.

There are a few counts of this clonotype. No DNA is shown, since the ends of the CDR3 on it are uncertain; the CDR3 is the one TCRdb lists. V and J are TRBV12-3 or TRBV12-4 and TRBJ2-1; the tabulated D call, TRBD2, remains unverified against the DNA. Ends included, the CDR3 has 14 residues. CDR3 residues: CASSSSGLAILKFF.

The chain's CDR3 is CASSSGITDTQYF. CDR3 in DNA: TGTGCCAGCAGTTCCGGGATCACAGATACGCAGTATTTT. This chain joins TRBV6-2 or TRBV6-3 and TRBJ2-3; a possible D gene is TRBD2 (5 bases). This CDR3 comprises 13 residues. The V end was cut by 4 bases, the J end by 2 bases, with 7 bases between. Germline V gives CDR1 MNHEY, CDR2 SVGEGT.